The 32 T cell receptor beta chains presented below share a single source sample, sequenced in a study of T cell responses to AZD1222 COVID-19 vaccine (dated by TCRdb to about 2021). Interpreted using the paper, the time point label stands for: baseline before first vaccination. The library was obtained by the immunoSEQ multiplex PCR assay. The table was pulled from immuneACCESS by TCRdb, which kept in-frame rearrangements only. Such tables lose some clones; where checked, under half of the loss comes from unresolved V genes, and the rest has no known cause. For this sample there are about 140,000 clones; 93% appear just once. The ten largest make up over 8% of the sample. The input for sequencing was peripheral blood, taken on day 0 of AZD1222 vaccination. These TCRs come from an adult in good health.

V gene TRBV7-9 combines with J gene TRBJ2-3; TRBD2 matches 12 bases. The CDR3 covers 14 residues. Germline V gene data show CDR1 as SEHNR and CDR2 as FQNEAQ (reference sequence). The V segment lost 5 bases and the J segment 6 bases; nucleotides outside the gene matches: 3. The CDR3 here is CASSASGGADTQYF. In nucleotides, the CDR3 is TGTGCCAGCAGCGCTAGCGGGGGGGCCGATACGCAGTATTTT.

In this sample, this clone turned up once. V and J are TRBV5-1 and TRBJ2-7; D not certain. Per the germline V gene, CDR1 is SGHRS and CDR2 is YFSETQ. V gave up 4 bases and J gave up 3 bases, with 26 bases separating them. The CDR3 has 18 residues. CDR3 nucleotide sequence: TGCGCCAGCAGCCCGGTCCCCATTACAGCCCGCGCGGTCTACGAGCAGTACTTC. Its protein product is CASSPVPITARAVYEQYF.

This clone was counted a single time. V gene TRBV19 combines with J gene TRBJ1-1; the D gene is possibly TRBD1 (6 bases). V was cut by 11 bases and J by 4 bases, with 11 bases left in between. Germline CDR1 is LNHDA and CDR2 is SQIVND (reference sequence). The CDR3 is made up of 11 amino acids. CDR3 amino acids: CAAKGGTEAFF. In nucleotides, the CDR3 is TGTGCCGCTAAGGGGGGCACTGAAGCTTTCTTT.

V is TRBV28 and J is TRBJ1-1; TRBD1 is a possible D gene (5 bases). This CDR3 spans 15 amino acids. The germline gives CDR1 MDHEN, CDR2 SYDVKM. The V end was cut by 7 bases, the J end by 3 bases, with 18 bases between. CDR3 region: CASTARGPLHTEAFF. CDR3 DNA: TGTGCCAGCACAGCCCGGGGCCCGCTTCACACTGAAGCTTTCTTT.

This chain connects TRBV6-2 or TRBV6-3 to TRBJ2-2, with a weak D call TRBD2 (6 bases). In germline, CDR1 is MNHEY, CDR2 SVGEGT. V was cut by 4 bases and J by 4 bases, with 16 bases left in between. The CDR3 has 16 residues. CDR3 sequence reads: CASSSRGGRGTGELFF. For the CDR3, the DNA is TGTGCCAGCAGTTCAAGGGGAGGAAGGGGCACCGGGGAGCTGTTTTTT.

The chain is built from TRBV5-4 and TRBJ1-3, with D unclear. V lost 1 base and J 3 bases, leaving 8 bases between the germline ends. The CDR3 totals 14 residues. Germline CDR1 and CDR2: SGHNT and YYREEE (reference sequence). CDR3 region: CASSLRSGGNTIYF. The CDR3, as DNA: TGTGCCAGCAGCTTGCGGTCCGGTGGAAACACCATATATTTT.

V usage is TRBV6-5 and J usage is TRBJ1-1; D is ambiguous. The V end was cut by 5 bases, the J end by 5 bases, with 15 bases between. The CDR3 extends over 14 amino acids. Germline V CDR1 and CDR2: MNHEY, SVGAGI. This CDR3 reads CASSLTIIRTEAFF. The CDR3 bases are TGTGCCAGCAGTCTAACAATAATTAGGACTGAAGCTTTCTTT.

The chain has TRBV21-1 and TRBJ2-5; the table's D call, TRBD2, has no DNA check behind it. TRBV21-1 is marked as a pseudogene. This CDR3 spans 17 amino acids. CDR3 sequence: CASSKRGSGEDQETQYF. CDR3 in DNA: TGTGCCAGCAGCAAAAGGGGGAGCGGGGAGGACCAAGAGACCCAGTACTTC.

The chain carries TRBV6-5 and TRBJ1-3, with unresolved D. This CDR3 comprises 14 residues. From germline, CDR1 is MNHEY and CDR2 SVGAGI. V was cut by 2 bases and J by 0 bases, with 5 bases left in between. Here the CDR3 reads CASSYTPSGNTIYF. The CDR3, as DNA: TGTGCCAGCAGTTACACACCCTCTGGAAACACCATATATTTT.

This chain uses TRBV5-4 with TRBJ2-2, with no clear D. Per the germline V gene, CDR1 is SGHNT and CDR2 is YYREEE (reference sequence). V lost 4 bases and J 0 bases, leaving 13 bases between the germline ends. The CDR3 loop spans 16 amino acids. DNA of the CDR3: TGTGCCAGCAGCCACCCGACAATTTCGAACACCGGGGAGCTGTTTTTT. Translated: CASSHPTISNTGELFF.

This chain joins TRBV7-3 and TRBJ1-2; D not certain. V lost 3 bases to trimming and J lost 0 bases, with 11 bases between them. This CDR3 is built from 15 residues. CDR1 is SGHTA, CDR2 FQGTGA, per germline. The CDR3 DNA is TGTGCCAGCAGCTTTAGGTCGGGGACTAACTATGGCTACACCTTC. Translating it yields CASSFRSGTNYGYTF. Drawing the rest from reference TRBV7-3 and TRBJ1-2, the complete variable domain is GAGVSQTPSNKVTEKGKYVELRCDPISGHTALYWYRQSLGQGPEFLIYFQGTGAADDSGLPNDRFFAVRPEGSVSTLKIQRTERGDSAVYLCASSFRSGTNYGYTFGSGTRLTVV.

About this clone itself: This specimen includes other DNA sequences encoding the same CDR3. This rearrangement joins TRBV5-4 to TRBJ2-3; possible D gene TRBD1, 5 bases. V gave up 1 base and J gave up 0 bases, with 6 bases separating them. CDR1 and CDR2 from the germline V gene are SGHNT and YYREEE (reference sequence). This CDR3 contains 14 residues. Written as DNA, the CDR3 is TGTGCCAGCAGCTTGCAGGGTAGCACAGATACGCAGTATTTT. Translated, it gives CASSLQGSTDTQYF.

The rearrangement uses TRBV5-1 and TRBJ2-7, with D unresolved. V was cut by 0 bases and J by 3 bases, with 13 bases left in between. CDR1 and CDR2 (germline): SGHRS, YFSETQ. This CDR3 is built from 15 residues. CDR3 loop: CASSLGRNPSYEQYF. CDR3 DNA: TGCGCCAGCAGCTTGGGACGGAACCCAAGCTACGAGCAGTACTTC. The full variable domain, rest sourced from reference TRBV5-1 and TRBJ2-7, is KAGVTQTPRYLIKTRGQQVTLSCSPISGHRSVSWYQQTPGQGLQFLFEYFSETQRNKGNFPGRFSGRQFSNSRSEMNVSTLELGDSALYLCASSLGRNPSYEQYFGPGTRLTVT.

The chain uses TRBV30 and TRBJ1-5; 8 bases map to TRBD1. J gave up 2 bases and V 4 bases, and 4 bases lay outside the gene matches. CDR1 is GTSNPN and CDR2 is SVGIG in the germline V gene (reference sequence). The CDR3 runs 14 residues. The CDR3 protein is CAWTQGQGNQPQHF. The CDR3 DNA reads TGTGCCTGGACCCAGGGACAGGGCAATCAGCCCCAGCATTTT.

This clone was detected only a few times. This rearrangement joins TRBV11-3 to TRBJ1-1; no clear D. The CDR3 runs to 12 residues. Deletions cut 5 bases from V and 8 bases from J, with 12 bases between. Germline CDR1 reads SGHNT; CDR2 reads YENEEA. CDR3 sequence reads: CASSAGDLEAFF. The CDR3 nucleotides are TGTGCCAGCAGCGCTGGCGACTTGGAAGCTTTCTTT.

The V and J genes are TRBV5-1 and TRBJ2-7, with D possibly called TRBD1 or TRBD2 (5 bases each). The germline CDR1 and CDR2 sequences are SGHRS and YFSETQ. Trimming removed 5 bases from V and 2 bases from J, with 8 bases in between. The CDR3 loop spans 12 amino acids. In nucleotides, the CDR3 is TGCGCCAGCAGACGGGACGCCTACGAGCAGTACTTC. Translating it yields CASRRDAYEQYF.

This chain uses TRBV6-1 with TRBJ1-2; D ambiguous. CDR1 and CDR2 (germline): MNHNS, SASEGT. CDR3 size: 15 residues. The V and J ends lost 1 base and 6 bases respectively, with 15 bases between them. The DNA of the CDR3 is TGTGCCAGCAGTGAAGGGATGGACCGGACGGATGGCTACACCTTC. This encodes CASSEGMDRTDGYTF.

CDR3 region: CASSKIRAGVAQLRGNQPQHF. As DNA, the CDR3 is TGTGCCAGCAGCAAAATCCGTGCAGGGGTCGCCCAACTTCGCGGCAATCAGCCCCAGCATTTT. V and J are TRBV21-1 and TRBJ1-5; whether TRBD1, the table's D call, matches the DNA was not checked. TRBV21-1 is designated a pseudogene. The CDR3 spans 21 residues.

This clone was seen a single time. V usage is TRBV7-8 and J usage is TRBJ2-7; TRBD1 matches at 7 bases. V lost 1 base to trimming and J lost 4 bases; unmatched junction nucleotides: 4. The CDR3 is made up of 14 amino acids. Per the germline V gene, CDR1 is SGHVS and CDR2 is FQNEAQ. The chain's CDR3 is CASSLEQGNYEQYF. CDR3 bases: TGTGCCAGCAGCTTAGAACAGGGGAATTACGAGCAGTACTTC.

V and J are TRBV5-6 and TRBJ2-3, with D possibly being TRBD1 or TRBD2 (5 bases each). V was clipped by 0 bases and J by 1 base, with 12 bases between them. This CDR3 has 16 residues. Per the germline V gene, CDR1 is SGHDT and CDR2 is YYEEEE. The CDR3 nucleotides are TGTGCCAGCAGCTTGGCTATCGGGGACCGCACAGATACGCAGTATTTT. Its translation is CASSLAIGDRTDTQYF.

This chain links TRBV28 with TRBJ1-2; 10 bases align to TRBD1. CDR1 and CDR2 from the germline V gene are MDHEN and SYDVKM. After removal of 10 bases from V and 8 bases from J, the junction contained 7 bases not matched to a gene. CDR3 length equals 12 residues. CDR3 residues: CAIIDRGQGYTF. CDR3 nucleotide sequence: TGTGCCATCATCGACAGGGGGCAGGGCTACACCTTC.

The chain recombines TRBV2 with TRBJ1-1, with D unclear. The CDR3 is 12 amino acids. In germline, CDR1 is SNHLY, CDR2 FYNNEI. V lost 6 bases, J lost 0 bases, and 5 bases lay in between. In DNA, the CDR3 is TGTGCCAGCAGCCGAATGAACACTGAAGCTTTCTTT. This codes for CASSRMNTEAFF.

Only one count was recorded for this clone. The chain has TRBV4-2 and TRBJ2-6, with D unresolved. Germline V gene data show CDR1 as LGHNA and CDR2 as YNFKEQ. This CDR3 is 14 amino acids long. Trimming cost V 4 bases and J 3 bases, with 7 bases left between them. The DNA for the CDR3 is TGTGCCAGCAGCCCAGGTGGTGGGGCCAACGTCCTGACTTTC. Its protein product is CASSPGGGANVLTF.

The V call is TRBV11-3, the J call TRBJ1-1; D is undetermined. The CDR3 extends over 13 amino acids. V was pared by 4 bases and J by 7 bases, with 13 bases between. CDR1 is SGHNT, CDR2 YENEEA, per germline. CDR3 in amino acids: CASSSGWVNEAFF. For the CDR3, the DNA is TGTGCCAGCAGCTCAGGTTGGGTGAATGAAGCTTTCTTT.

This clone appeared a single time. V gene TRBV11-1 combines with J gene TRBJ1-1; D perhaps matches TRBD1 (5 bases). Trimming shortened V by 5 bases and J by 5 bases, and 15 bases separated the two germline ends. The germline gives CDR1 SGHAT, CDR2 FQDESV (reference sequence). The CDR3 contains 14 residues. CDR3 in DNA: TGTGCCAGCAGCGACGAACCGGGACGGACTGAAGCTTTCTTT. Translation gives CASSDEPGRTEAFF.

As DNA, the CDR3 is TGCGCCAGCAGCTCATCCATAGCGGGGAGCTCCTACAATGAGCAGTTCTTC. This translates into CASSSSIAGSSYNEQFF. This chain links TRBV5-1 with TRBJ2-1, with 8 bases aligning to TRBD2. The CDR3 has 17 amino acids. V lost 3 bases and J lost 0; bases outside the gene matches: 8. Germline lookup yields CDR1 SGHRS and CDR2 YFSETQ.

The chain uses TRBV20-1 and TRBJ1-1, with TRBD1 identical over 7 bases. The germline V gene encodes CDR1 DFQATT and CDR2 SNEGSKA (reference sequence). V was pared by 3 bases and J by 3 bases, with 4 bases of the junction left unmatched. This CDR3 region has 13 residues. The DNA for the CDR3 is TGCAGTGCTAGTCGGCAGGGGGACACTGAAGCTTTCTTT. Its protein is CSASRQGDTEAFF.

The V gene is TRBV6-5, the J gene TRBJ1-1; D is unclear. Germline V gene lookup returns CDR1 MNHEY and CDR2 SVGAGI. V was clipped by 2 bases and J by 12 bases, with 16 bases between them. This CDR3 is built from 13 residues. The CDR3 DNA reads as TGTGCCAGCAGTTACGGACGAGGTGAAGGGACTTTCTTT. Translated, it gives CASSYGRGEGTFF.

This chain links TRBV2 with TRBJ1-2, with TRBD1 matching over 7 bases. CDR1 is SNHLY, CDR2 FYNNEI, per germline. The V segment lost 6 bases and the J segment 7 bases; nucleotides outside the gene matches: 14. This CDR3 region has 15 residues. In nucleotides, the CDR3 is TGTGCCAGCAGGGCCTCGGGCAGGGGGACGGGTGGCTACACCTTC. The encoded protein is CASRASGRGTGGYTF. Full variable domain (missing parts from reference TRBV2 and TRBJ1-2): EPEVTQTPSHQVTQMGQEVILRCVPISNHLYFYWYRQILGQKVEFLVSFYNNEISEKSEIFDDQFSVERPDGSNFTLKIRSTKLEDSAMYFCASRASGRGTGGYTFGSGTRLTVV.

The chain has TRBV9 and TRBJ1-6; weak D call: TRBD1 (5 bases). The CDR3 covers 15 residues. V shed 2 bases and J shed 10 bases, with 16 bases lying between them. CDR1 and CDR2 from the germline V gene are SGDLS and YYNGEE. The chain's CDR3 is CASSVGVQGGSPLHF. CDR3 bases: TGTGCCAGCAGCGTGGGTGTTCAGGGCGGATCACCCCTCCACTTT.

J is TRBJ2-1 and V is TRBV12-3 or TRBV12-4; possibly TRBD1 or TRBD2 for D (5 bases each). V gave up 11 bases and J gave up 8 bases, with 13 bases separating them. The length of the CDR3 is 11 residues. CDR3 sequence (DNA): TGTGCCGGGGGTAGCGTGTATGAGCAGTTCTTC. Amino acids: CAGGSVYEQFF.

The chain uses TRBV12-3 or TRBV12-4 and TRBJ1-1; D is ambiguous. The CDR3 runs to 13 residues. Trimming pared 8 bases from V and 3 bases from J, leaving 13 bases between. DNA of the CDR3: TGTGCCAGCTCCCCCCAGGCGGACACTGAAGCTTTCTTT. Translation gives CASSPQADTEAFF.